One sample yielded the 21 T cell receptor beta chains listed below, sequenced in a study of vaccination and CD4 T cells after COVID-19. Sequenced with the Oncomine TCR Beta short-read assay was DNA taken from cultured CD4+ T cells. TCRdb processed the PCR reads anew with MiXCR; each CDR3 protein has one entry. Of 11,000 to 15,000 distinct CDR3 sequences listed, around 58% are singletons. These TCRs are of unknown antigen specificity. The treatment denotes: roughly 11-day PBMC culture with coronavirus spike peptide pools or control peptides (ViraFEST assay). Sample: CD4+ T cells from blood, cultured in vitro. All receptors derive from a human donor who had recovered from COVID-19.

This chain joins TRBV27 and TRBJ2-5; D is ambiguous. Per the germline V gene, CDR1 is MNHEY and CDR2 is SMNVEV (reference sequence). V lost 1 base to trimming and J lost 1 base, with 7 bases between them. The CDR3 has 14 amino acids. CDR3 in amino acids: CASSLLERQETQYF. DNA for the CDR3: TGTGCCAGCAGTTTATTAGAGCGCCAAGAGACCCAGTACTTC.

This rearrangement joins TRBV30 to TRBJ2-1; TRBD2 aligns across 10 bases. J was trimmed by 0 bases and V by 6 bases; bases with no gene match: 11. The CDR3 runs 17 residues. The germline V gene has CDR1 GTSNPN and CDR2 SVGIG (reference sequence). CDR3 nucleotides: TGTGCCTGTGATAGCGGGGGGTTTGGGGTCTCCTACAATGAGCAGTTCTTC. Translated, it gives CACDSGGFGVSYNEQFF.

The J gene is TRBJ1-6, the V gene TRBV7-2; no definite D call. Looked up from germline, CDR1 is SGHTA and CDR2 is FQGNSA. The CDR3 length is 18 residues. Trimming shortened V by 1 base and J by 4 bases, and 17 bases separated the two germline ends. The CDR3 loop reads CASSLGLGSGNYNSPLHF. The DNA for the CDR3 is TGTGCCAGCAGCTTAGGACTAGGGAGCGGAAATTATAATTCACCCCTCCACTTT.

This clonotype came up once. The gene calls are TRBV30 and TRBJ1-1; TRBD1 matches 7 bases. CDR3 length: 15 amino acids. Trimming cost V 1 base and J 1 base; bases outside gene matches: 6. Germline V gene sequence: CDR1 GTSNPN, CDR2 SVGIG (reference sequence). In DNA, the CDR3 is TGTGCCTGGAGTGCGCCCGACAGGGAGAACACTGAAGCTTTCTTT. Its translation: CAWSAPDRENTEAFF.

This clonotype has a handful of counts. CDR3 in amino acids: CASSLLGLGYTF. CDR3 in DNA: TGTGCCAGCAGCTTATTAGGGCTTGGCTACACCTTC. The chain combines TRBV7-8 with TRBJ1-2; D is unresolved. Germline V gene sequence: CDR1 SGHVS, CDR2 FQNEAQ. The CDR3 sequence is 12 residues long. V was pared by 2 bases and J by 7 bases, with 8 bases between.

This clonotype has a handful of counts. V and J are TRBV24-1 and TRBJ1-2, with D uncertain. Trimming left V 3 bases short and J 3 bases short, with 13 bases between. This CDR3 is 15 amino acids long. Germline V gene lookup returns CDR1 KGHDR and CDR2 SFDVKD. DNA of the CDR3: TGTGCCACCAGTGATGGAGCAGCCGGGGACTATGGCTACACCTTC. Translating it yields CATSDGAAGDYGYTF.

The chain combines TRBV20-1 with TRBJ1-5; D remains unclear. This CDR3 has 12 residues. Germline lookup yields CDR1 DFQATT and CDR2 SNEGSKA (reference sequence). The V and J ends lost 0 bases and 5 bases respectively, with 5 bases between them. The CDR3 here is CSAREFHQPQHF. The CDR3 DNA follows: TGCAGTGCTAGAGAATTTCATCAGCCCCAGCATTTT.

In its sample, this clonotype was seen a few times. The V gene is TRBV6-5, the J gene TRBJ2-2; D may match TRBD1 or TRBD2 (6 bases each). The germline V gene encodes CDR1 MNHEY and CDR2 SVGAGI. The CDR3 loop spans 22 amino acids. Trimming left V 0 bases short and J 2 bases short, with 28 bases between. The CDR3 nucleotides read TGTGCCAGCAGTTACTCGAAAGGAAACAGGGTCGGGCTAGCGAGTAACACCGGGGAGCTGTTTTTT. Its protein is CASSYSKGNRVGLASNTGELFF.

V is TRBV20-1 and J is TRBJ2-7; TRBD2 is a possible D gene (5 bases). Trimming left V 0 bases short and J 5 bases short, with 8 bases between. CDR3 size: 12 residues. Germline-derived CDR1 and CDR2 are DFQATT and SNEGSKA (reference sequence). The DNA for the CDR3 is TGCAGTGCTAGAGATCGGGATGACGAGCAGTACTTC. This sequence encodes CSARDRDDEQYF.

The V call is TRBV20-1, the J call TRBJ2-7, with 10 positions matching TRBD1. This CDR3 region has 16 residues. Trimming took 3 bases from V and 6 from J; bases not matched to a gene: 14. From germline, CDR1 is DFQATT and CDR2 SNEGSKA (reference sequence). The CDR3 is CSARVIRRDRGSEQYF. In DNA form, the CDR3 reads TGCAGTGCTAGGGTGATAAGAAGGGACAGGGGAAGCGAGCAGTACTTC.

The CDR3 sequence: CASRQGYNEQFF. The CDR3 DNA sequence: TGTGCCAGCAGACAGGGCTACAATGAGCAGTTCTTC. V gene TRBV12-1 combines with J gene TRBJ2-1; the table's D call, TRBD1, has no DNA check behind it. TRBV12-1 is given as a pseudogene. The CDR3 covers 12 residues.

This rearrangement joins TRBV24-1 to TRBJ1-2; 8 nucleotides match TRBD1. Per the germline V gene, CDR1 is KGHDR and CDR2 is SFDVKD. The CDR3 loop spans 14 amino acids. Trimming at V came to 2 bases and at J to 8 bases, leaving 6 bases not matched to a gene. The DNA of the CDR3 is TGTGCCACCAGTGATTCCCGGGACAGGCGAGGCTACACCTTC. It codes for CATSDSRDRRGYTF.

The chain couples TRBV10-3 to TRBJ2-3; 7 nucleotides match TRBD2. The CDR3 sequence is 13 residues long. From germline, CDR1 is ENHRY and CDR2 SYGVKD. With V trimmed by 6 bases and J by 4 bases, 4 bases remained unmatched. The CDR3 sequence: CAIRDTSADTQYF. The CDR3 DNA follows: TGTGCCATCAGAGATACTAGCGCAGATACGCAGTATTTT.

This clonotype has a handful of counts. The gene calls are TRBV20-1 and TRBJ2-5, with 8 bases fitting TRBD2. The CDR3 has 14 amino acids. Germline V gives CDR1 DFQATT, CDR2 SNEGSKA (reference sequence). Trimming at V came to 3 bases and at J to 5 bases, leaving 8 bases not matched to a gene. CDR3 DNA sequence: TGCAGTGCTAGTTTAATAGCGGGAAGGGAGACCCAGTACTTC. As protein: CSASLIAGRETQYF.

V usage is TRBV28 and J usage is TRBJ2-7; D is uncertain. With 8 bases removed from V and 0 bases from J, the gap between germline ends came to 11 bases. The CDR3 has 13 amino acids. Germline V CDR1 and CDR2: MDHEN, SYDVKM. CDR3 DNA sequence: TGTGCCAGCCTGAAGGGCGACTCCTACGAGCAGTACTTC. Protein: CASLKGDSYEQYF. Using reference TRBV28 and TRBJ2-7 for the parts outside the CDR3, the full variable domain is DVKVTQSSRYLVKRTGEKVFLECVQDMDHENMFWYRQDPGLGLRLIYFSYDVKMKEKGDIPEGYSVSREKKERFSLILESASTNQTSMYLCASLKGDSYEQYFGPGTRLTVT.

J is TRBJ2-7 and V is TRBV6-1, with TRBD2 matching 10 bases. The CDR3 totals 14 residues. The V gene end was trimmed by 10 bases and the J gene end by 3 bases; junction bases not matched to a gene: 9. CDR1 MNHNS and CDR2 SASEGT come from the germline V gene. The CDR3 nucleotides are TGTGCCACCTACGCGGCTAGCGGGGGCTACGAGCAGTACTTC. This encodes CATYAASGGYEQYF.

The V and J genes are TRBV15 and TRBJ2-1, with 10 positions matching TRBD1. In germline, CDR1 is LNHNV, CDR2 YYDKDF (reference sequence). Unmatched junction bases numbered 7, after V lost 10 bases and J lost 7 bases. The CDR3 contains 13 residues. The CDR3 sequence is CASGQGVWNEQFF. CDR3 DNA: TGTGCCAGCGGACAGGGGGTGTGGAATGAGCAGTTCTTC.

This clonotype was detected only a few times. The chain employs TRBV5-4 and TRBJ2-1; 8 bases line up with TRBD2. Germline CDR1 is SGHNT and CDR2 is YYREEE (reference sequence). This CDR3 has 16 amino acids. The J segment lost 1 base and the V segment lost 3 bases, leaving 6 bases of the junction unmatched. In nucleotides, the CDR3 is TGTGCCAGCAGCTCGGGGGGGGCAGGGTCCTACAATGAGCAGTTCTTC. Translating it yields CASSSGGAGSYNEQFF.

For this clonotype: This may stem from a read error, because a much larger clone lies one nucleotide away. The chain links TRBV19 to TRBJ1-5, with a possible D match to TRBD1 (5 bases). The CDR3 extends over 13 amino acids. The germline CDR1 and CDR2 sequences are LNHDA and SQIVND (reference sequence). V was clipped by 7 bases and J by 7 bases, with 14 bases between them. CDR3: CASNLDRIQPQHF. Written as DNA, the CDR3 is TGTGCCAGTAATCTCGACAGAATACAGCCCCAGCATTTT.

The chain joins TRBV5-4 to TRBJ2-6; 10 bases are a match to TRBD1. The ends lost 3 bases at V and 4 bases at J; junction bases unmatched: 10. The CDR3 runs 18 residues. Germline CDR1 SGHNT, CDR2 YYREEE (reference sequence). The CDR3 sequence is CASSSLTGGASGANVLTF. The CDR3 DNA reads as TGTGCCAGCAGCTCCCTGACAGGGGGCGCGTCGGGGGCCAACGTCCTGACTTTC.

The chain combines TRBV10-1 with TRBJ1-5; 7 bases fit TRBD1. The germline gives CDR1 WNHNN, CDR2 SYGVQD (reference sequence). This CDR3 is built from 15 residues. The ends lost 5 bases at V and 3 bases at J; junction bases unmatched: 7. The CDR3 sequence is CASSRQGRPNQPQHF. The CDR3 DNA reads TGCGCCAGCAGTAGACAGGGAAGGCCCAATCAGCCCCAGCATTTT.